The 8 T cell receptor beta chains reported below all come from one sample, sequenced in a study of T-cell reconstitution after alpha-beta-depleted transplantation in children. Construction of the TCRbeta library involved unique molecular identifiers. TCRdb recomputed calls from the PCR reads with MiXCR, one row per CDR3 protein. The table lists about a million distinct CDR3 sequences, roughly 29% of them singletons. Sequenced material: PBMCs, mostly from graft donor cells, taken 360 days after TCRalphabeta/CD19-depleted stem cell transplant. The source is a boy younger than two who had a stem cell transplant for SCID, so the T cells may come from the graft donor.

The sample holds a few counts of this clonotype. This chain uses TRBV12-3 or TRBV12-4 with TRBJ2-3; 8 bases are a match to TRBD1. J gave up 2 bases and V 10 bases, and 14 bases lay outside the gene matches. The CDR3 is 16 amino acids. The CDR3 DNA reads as TGTGCCACGCAGCGTTCCGGGACAGGCCCCACAGATACGCAGTATTTT. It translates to CATQRSGTGPTDTQYF.

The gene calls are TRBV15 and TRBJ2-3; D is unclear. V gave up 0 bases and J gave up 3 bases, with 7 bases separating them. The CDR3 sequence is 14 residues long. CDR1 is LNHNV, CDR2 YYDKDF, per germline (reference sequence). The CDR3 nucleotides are TGTGCCACCAGCAGAGATCCTAGGACAGATACGCAGTATTTT. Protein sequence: CATSRDPRTDTQYF.

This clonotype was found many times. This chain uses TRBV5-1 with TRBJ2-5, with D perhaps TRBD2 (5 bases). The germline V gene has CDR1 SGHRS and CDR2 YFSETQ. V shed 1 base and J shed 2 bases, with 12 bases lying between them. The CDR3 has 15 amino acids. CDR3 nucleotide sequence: TGCGCCAGCAGCTTGATCCGGGGAATACAAGAGACCCAGTACTTC. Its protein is CASSLIRGIQETQYF.

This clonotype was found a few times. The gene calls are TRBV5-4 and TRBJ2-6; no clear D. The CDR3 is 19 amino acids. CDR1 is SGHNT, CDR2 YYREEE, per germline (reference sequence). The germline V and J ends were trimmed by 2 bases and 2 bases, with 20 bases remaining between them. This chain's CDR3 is CASSFLTVFRRPGANVLTF. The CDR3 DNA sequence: TGTGCCAGCAGCTTTTTAACAGTTTTTCGAAGGCCTGGGGCCAACGTCCTGACTTTC.

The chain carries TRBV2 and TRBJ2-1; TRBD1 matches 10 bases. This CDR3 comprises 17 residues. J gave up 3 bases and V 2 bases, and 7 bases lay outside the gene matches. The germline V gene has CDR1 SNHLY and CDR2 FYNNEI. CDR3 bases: TGTGCCAGCAGTGAACATCCGGGACAGGGGTTCTACAATGAGCAGTTCTTC. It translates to CASSEHPGQGFYNEQFF.

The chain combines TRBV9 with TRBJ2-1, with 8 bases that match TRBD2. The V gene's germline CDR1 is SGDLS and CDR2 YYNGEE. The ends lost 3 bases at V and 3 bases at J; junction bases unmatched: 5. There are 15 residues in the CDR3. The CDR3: CASSGGGGFYNEQFF. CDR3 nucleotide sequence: TGTGCCAGCAGCGGGGGCGGGGGGTTCTACAATGAGCAGTTCTTC.

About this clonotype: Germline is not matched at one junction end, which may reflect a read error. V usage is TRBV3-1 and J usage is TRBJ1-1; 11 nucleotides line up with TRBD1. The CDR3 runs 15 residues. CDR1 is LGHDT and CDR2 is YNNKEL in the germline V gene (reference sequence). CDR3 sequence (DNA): TGTACCAGCAGTTTTGGGGGGACAGGGGGATCTGAAGCTTTCTTT. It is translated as CTSSFGGTGGSEAFF.

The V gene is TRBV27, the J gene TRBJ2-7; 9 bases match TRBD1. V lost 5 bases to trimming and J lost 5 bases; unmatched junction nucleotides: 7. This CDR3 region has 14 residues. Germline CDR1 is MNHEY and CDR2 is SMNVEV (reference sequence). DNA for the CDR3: TGTGCCAGCAGTACACAGGGGGCGCCCGACGAGCAGTACTTC. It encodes CASSTQGAPDEQYF.